The subject of this entry is one TCR beta chain. Its antigen is not yet known. The DNA is left out, because the CDR3 cannot be placed on it with certainty; the CDR3 is given as TCRdb lists it. The CDR3 goes from the cysteine to the phenylalanine over 11 residues. Based on the germline V gene, the CDR1 and CDR2 sequences are MNHEY and SVGAGI. One collaborating source in Seattle enrolled patients while the patients were actively infected and followed the patients over time throughout the course of disease. Collaborating institutions collected whole blood in K2EDTA tubes following their own protocols. For TCRbeta analysis, collaborator samples were shipped as frozen whole blood, as isolated PBMCs, or as DNA extracted from either sample type. TCRbeta CDR3 regions were amplified from genomic DNA using the immunoSEQ Assay, a bias-controlled multiplex PCR. In the paper's pipeline: The number of nucleated cells in each sample was estimated by amplification of reference gene primers within the assay. Sequence reads were collapsed and filtered to measure the absolute abundance of every unique TCRbeta CDR3 rearrangement. For each sample, productive Simpson clonality was calculated by taking the square root of Simpson's diversity index across productive rearrangements. TCRdb provides this immuneACCESS table in a form limited to in-frame rearrangements. Some clones are lacking; in checked studies, under half of them reflect an unresolved V gene, and why the rest are absent is not known. For V, J and clone size, that table is used; D and trimming come from the DNA. This sample holds around 160,000 clones; over 85% were observed only once. Just under 2% of the sample is in the top ten clones.

The data were obtained in a study of blood T cell repertoires in COVID-19 (TCRdb year 2020). For the wider study: Collaborator samples came from the United States, Italy and Spain and covered acute and convalescent phases of COVID-19. The material from the prospective study consisted of cDNA or gDNA derived from T cells, B-cell-depleted T cells, or PBMCs. Deeply sampled blood TCRbeta repertoires from subjects exposed to, actively infected with, or recovered from COVID-19 were included in the dataset. A freely available public database, intended as a resource for researchers studying the immune response to SARS-CoV-2, is where the repertoires were released. HLA class I and class II types, where available, came from metadata supplied by the sample provider rather than from assay-based typing. The samples were drawn from two sources: the first 160 participants of the ongoing ImmuneRACE study, and 1,000 to 1,500 subjects contributed by 6 global collaborators. A de-identified subject ID, COVID-19 status, age in years and sex were almost always included in the sample metadata. General study outcomes and caveats: The amount of clinical and demographic metadata varied by source and participant and was provided uncurated.

Sequencing input: peripheral blood. Rearrangement joined TRBV6-5 to TRBJ2-7; whether TRBD1, the table's D call, matches the DNA was not checked. The receptor was derived from a woman aged 55-70 years with COVID-19, enrolled during active disease. The CDR3 is CASSWGQGIVF.